This T cell receptor (beta chain) was sequenced in a study of neurological immune-mediated disorders. Germline CDR1 is MDHEN and CDR2 is SYDVKM. With 8 bases clipped from V and 7 bases from J, the junction kept 14 bases outside the gene matches. This CDR3 has 16 amino acids. Template-switch 5'RACE cDNA synthesis added a 10-nucleotide unique molecular identifier. TCRdb called the 5' RACE reads again in MiXCR, with one record for every CDR3 protein. Of 77,000 or so distinct CDR3 sequences listed, 9.4% are singletons. The source of this sequence is a man aged 45-65 years in good health. The sample taken for sequencing was PBMCs. The chain has TRBV28 and TRBJ2-1, with 10 bases aligning to TRBD2. CDR3 DNA: TGTGCCAGCGCGCCCACCTGGGCTAGCGGGAGAAATGAGCAGTTCTTC. It specifies CASAPTWASGRNEQFF. The variable domain in full, completed from reference TRBV28 and TRBJ2-1, reads DVKVTQSSRYLVKRTGEKVFLECVQDMDHENMFWYRQDPGLGLRLIYFSYDVKMKEKGDIPEGYSVSREKKERFSLILESASTNQTSMYLCASAPTWASGRNEQFFGPGTRLTVL.